These 10 T cell receptor beta chains originate from one sample sequenced in a study of blood T cell repertoires in COVID-19. TCRdb keeps only in-frame clones here, not all; method: immunoSEQ multiplex PCR. The data contain about 130,000 clones, roughly 90% of them seen just once; the ten biggest clones take up roughly 5%. The sequencing sample was made of peripheral blood. Receptors were obtained from a man in his 60s with COVID-19, enrolled during active disease.

V is TRBV7-3 and J is TRBJ2-2; TRBD2 matches at 7 bases. The trim removed 5 bases at V and 3 bases at J, leaving 9 bases unmatched. The CDR3 covers 16 residues. Germline V gene lookup returns CDR1 SGHTA and CDR2 FQGTGA. CDR3 amino acids: CASSPGLELDTGELFF. The CDR3 DNA reads TGTGCCAGCAGCCCCGGACTAGAGCTTGACACCGGGGAGCTGTTTTTT.

V gene TRBV10-2 combines with J gene TRBJ2-7, with 7 bases aligning to TRBD1. CDR1 is WSHSY and CDR2 is SAAADI in the germline V gene. The CDR3 totals 13 residues. Germline trimming cut 6 bases from V and 5 bases from J; bases unmatched to any gene: 7. The CDR3 sequence: CASSAAGQDEQYF. CDR3 coding DNA: TGCGCCAGCAGCGCGGCAGGACAGGACGAGCAGTACTTC.

The DNA of the CDR3 is TGTGCCAGCAGCGAAACCCCGGGTTCTGGAAACACCATATATTTT. Translated: CASSETPGSGNTIYF. This chain links TRBV5-4 with TRBJ1-3; the D is unclear. The CDR3 spans 15 residues. The V end lost 4 bases, the J end lost 1 base, and 12 bases lay between the germline ends. Germline V gene data show CDR1 as SGHNT and CDR2 as YYREEE (reference sequence).

The chain couples TRBV7-8 to TRBJ2-2; 7 bases fit TRBD2. Germline CDR1 SGHVS, CDR2 FQNEAQ. The CDR3 covers 16 residues. J was trimmed by 7 bases and V by 3 bases; bases with no gene match: 11. The CDR3 nucleotides read TGTGCCAGCAGCTTTAGCGGGTTGGGTTTAGTCGGGGAGCTGTTTTTT. Protein product: CASSFSGLGLVGELFF.

The CDR3 reads CASSQQGGEQYF. The CDR3 nucleotides read TGTGCCAGCAGTCAACAGGGTGGCGAGCAGTACTTC. This rearrangement joins TRBV2 to TRBJ2-7, with D possibly being TRBD1 (6 bases). CDR1 and CDR2 from the germline V gene are SNHLY and FYNNEI. CDR3 length equals 12 residues. With 5 bases removed from V and 6 bases from J, the gap between germline ends came to 11 bases.

The V gene is TRBV3-1 (or the pseudogene TRBV3-2), the J gene TRBJ2-1; 9 bases align to TRBD2. Germline values: CDR1 LGHDT, CDR2 YNNKEL (reference sequence). J was trimmed by 12 bases and V by 4 bases; bases with no gene match: 7. The CDR3 has 13 residues. This CDR3 reads CASSRLGLARQFF. CDR3 nucleotides: TGTGCCAGCAGCCGTTTGGGACTAGCACGGCAGTTCTTC.

V is TRBV5-5 and J is TRBJ1-2; TRBD1 matches 8 bases. Trimming cost V 4 bases and J 0 bases; bases outside gene matches: 11. CDR1 and CDR2 from the germline V gene are SGHKS and YYEKEE (reference sequence). This CDR3 contains 17 residues. The CDR3 nucleotides are TGTGCCAGCAGCCGGACGATCACAGGGGGAACTAACTATGGCTACACCTTC. Translated: CASSRTITGGTNYGYTF.

The chain joins TRBV12-3 or TRBV12-4 to TRBJ1-1; TRBD1 aligns across 9 bases. V shed 7 bases and J 4 bases; nucleotides not matched to a gene: 4. The CDR3 extends over 13 amino acids. The CDR3 region has the DNA TGTGCCAGCATCCCGGACAGGGGCACTGAAGCTTTCTTT. Amino acid sequence: CASIPDRGTEAFF.

V usage is TRBV5-1 and J usage is TRBJ2-5, with TRBD2 matching 7 bases. The germline gives CDR1 SGHRS, CDR2 YFSETQ. V dropped 0 bases and J dropped 2; count of bases not matched to a gene: 10. The CDR3 sequence is 17 residues long. CDR3 residues: CASSLGVSPGGQETQYF. CDR3 sequence (DNA): TGCGCCAGCAGCTTGGGGGTCAGCCCGGGGGGACAAGAGACCCAGTACTTC.

The V gene is TRBV19, the J gene TRBJ1-1; possible D gene TRBD1, 5 bases. The CDR3 loop spans 13 amino acids. Germline CDR1 and CDR2: LNHDA and SQIVND (reference sequence). Trimming removed 3 bases at V and 6 bases at J, with 11 bases between. The DNA of the CDR3 is TGTGCCAGTAGTATCGACAGTAGGGCTGAAGCTTTCTTT. Amino acid sequence: CASSIDSRAEAFF.